This T cell receptor beta chain was sequenced for a study of T-cell reconstitution after alpha-beta-depleted transplantation in children. The CDR3 sequence is 13 residues long. Germline CDR1 and CDR2: LGHNA and YSLEER. Trimming removed 2 bases from V and 6 bases from J; junction bases left unmatched: 2. Unique molecular identifiers featured in how the TCRbeta library was prepared. TCRdb independently ran MiXCR on the PCR reads; one entry per CDR3 protein. The data show 200,000 to 250,000 distinct CDR3 sequences, roughly 9% seen once. This specimen was PBMCs from the stem cell graft donor, taken from the stem cell graft. The chain has TRBV4-3 and TRBJ2-3; TRBD2 matches 7 bases. This sequence originates from a human donor who donated a stem cell graft to a child with acute lymphoblastic leukemia. The CDR3 loop reads CASSQNSGDTQYF. CDR3 sequence (DNA): TGCGCCAGCAGCCAAAATAGCGGGGATACGCAGTATTTT.